This T cell receptor (beta chain) was identified during a study of CD8+CD57+ T cells in acquired aplastic anemia. For the study at large: The mean DNA yield obtained from sorted CD4+ and CD8+ cells came to 3 to 4 ug.

Investigators profiled TCR beta VDJ and CDR3 from genomic DNA template. TCRdb reanalysed the reads using MiXCR and keeps one entry per CDR3 protein. The table shows around 180,000 distinct CDR3 sequences, with around 50% occurring only once. The CDR3 is made up of 14 amino acids. Germline values: CDR1 SEHNR, CDR2 FQNEAQ (reference sequence). Trimming removed 8 bases from V and 7 bases from J; junction bases left unmatched: 12. It was patients with CD8+CD57+ cell expansion by flow cytometry who were chosen for sequencing. By the time of blood sampling, patients had still received no therapy. The gene calls are TRBV7-9 and TRBJ1-1, with 8 bases matching TRBD1. The sample was sorted CD4+, CD8+, or CD8+CD57+ T cells (not recorded which) from PBMCs. The TCR sequence derives from a human donor with aplastic anemia. The CDR3 spells CASSPDRGKSEAFF. Here the CDR3 DNA reads TGTGCCAGCTCACCCGACAGGGGTAAAAGTGAAGCTTTCTTT.